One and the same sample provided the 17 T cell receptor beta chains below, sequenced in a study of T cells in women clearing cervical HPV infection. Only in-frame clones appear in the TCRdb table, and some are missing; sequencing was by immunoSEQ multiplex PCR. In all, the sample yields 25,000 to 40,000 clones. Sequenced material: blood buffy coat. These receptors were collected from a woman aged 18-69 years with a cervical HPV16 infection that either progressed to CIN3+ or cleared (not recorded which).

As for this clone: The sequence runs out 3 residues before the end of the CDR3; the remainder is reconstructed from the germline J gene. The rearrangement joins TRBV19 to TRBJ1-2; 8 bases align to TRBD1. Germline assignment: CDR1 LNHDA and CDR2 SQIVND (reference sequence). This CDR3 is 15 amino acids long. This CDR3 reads CASSNNQGAIYDYTF. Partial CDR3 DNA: TGTGCCAGTAGTAATAACCAGGGGGCAATCTACGAC.

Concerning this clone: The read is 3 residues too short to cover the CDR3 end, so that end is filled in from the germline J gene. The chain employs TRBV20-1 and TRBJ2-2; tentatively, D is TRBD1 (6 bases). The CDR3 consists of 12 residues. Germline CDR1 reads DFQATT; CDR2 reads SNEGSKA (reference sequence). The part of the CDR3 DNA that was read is TGCAGTGCTAGAAGGGACACCGAAAAG. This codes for CSARRDTEK. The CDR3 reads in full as CSARRDTEKLFF.

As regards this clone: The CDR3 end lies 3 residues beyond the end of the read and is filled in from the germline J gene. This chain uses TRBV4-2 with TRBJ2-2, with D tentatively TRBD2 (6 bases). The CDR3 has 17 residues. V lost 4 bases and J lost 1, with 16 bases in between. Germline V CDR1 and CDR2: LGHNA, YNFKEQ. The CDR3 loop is CASSLNRDSRNTGELFF. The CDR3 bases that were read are TGTGCCAGCAGCCTGAACCGGGACTCCAGGAACACCGGGGAG.

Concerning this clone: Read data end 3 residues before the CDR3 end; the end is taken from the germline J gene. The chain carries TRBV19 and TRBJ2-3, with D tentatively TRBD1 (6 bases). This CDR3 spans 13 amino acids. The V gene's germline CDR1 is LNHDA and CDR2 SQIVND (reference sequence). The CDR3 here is CASSIRGSETQYF. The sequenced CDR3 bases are TGTGCCAGTAGTATAAGGGGGTCGGAGACG.

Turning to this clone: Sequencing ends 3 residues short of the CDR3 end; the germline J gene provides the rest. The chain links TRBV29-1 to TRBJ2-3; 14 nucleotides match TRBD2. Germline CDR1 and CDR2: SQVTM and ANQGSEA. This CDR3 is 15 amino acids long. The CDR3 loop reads CSVRLAGGPTETQYF. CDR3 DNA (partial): TGCAGCGTTAGACTAGCGGGAGGGCCAACGGAGACG.

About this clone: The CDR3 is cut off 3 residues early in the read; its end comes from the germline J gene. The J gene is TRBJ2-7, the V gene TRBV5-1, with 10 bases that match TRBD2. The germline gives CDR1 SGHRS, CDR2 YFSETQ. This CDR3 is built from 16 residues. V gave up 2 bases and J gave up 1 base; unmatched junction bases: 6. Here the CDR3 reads CASSLKAGGSSYEQYF. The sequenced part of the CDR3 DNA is TGCGCCAGCAGCTTAAAAGCGGGAGGGAGTTCCTACGAG.

The CDR3 DNA, read in part, is TGTGCCAGTGAGAGGACAGGGACCTACGAG. This codes for CASERTGTYE. In full, the CDR3 is CASERTGTYEQYF. The chain is built from TRBV6-2 or TRBV6-3 and TRBJ2-7, with 8 nucleotides matching TRBD1. The sequenced fragment ends 3 residues before the CDR3 boundary, so the rest is inferred from the germline J gene. Germline V CDR1 and CDR2: MNHEY, SVGEGT. The CDR3 consists of 13 residues. V lost 9 bases, J lost 2 bases, and 6 bases stayed unmatched.

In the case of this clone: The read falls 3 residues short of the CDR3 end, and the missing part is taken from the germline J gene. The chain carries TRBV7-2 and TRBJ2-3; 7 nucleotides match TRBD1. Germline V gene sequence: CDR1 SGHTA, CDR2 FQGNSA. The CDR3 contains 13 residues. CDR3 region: CASSKGQVETQYF. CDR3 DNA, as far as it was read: TGTGCCAGCAGCAAAGGACAGGTGGAGACG.

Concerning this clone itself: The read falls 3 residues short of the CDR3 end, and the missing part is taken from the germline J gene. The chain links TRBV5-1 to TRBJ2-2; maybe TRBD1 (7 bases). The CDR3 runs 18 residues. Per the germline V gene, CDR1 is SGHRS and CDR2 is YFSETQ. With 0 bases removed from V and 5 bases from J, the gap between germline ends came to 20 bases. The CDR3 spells CASSLADLGSRGTGELFF. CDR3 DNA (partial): TGCGCCAGCAGCTTGGCCGACCTCGGGAGCAGGGGGACCGGGGAG. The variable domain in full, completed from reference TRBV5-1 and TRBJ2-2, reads KAGVTQTPRYLIKTRGQQVTLSCSPISGHRSVSWYQQTPGQGLQFLFEYFSETQRNKGNFPGRFSGRQFSNSRSEMNVSTLELGDSALYLCASSLADLGSRGTGELFFGEGSRLTVL.

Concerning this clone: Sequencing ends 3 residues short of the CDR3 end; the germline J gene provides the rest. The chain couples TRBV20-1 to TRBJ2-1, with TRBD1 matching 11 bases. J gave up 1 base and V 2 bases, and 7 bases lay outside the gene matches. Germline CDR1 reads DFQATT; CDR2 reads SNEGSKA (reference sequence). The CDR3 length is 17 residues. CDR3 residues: CSARTLGQGGSYNEQFF. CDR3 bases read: TGCAGTGCTAGAACGCTGGGACAGGGGGGATCCTACAATGAG.

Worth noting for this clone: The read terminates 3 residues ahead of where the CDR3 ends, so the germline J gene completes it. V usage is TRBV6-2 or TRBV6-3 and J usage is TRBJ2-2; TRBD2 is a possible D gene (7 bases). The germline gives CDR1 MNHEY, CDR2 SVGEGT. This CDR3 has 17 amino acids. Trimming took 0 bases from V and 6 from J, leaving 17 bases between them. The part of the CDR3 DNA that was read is TGTGCCAGCAGTTACTCGAAGGCGGGGGCCACGGCCGGGGAG. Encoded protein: CASSYSKAGATAGE. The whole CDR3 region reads CASSYSKAGATAGELFF.

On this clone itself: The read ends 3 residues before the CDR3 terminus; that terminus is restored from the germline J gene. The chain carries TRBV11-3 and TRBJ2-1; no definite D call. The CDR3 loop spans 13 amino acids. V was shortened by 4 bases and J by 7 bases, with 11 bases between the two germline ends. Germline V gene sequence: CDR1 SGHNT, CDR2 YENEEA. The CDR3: CASSSRSRNEQFF. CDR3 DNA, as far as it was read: TGTGCCAGCAGCTCTAGATCACGGAATGAG.

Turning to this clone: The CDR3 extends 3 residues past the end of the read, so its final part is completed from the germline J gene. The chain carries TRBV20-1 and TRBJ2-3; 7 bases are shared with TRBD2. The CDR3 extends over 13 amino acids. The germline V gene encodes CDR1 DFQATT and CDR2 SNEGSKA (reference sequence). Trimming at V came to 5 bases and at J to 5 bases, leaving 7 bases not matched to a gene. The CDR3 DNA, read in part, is TGCAGTGCTCTAGACGGACTAGGAGATACG. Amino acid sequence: CSALDGLGDT. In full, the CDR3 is CSALDGLGDTQYF.

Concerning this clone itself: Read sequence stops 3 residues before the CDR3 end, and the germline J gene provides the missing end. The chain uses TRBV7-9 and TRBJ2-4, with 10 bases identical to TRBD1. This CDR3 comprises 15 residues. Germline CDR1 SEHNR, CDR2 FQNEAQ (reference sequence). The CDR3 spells CASSIPGQGIFGQYF. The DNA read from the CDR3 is TGTGCCAGCAGCATTCCGGGACAGGGGATTTTCGGT.

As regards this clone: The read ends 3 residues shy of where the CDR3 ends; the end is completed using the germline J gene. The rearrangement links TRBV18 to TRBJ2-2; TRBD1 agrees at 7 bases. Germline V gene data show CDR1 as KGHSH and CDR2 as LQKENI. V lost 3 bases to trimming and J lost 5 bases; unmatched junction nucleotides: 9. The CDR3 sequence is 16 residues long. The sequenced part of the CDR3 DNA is TGTGCCAGCTCACCGGTCTCGGGACAGACTACCGGGGAG. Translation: CASSPVSGQTTGE. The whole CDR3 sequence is CASSPVSGQTTGELFF.

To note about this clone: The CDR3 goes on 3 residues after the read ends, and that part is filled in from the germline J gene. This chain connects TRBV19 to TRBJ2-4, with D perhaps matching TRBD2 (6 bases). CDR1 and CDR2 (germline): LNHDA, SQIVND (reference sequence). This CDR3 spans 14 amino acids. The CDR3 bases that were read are TGTGCCAGTAGTCTTCAGGCCCTGGACTATGGT. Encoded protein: CASSLQALDYG. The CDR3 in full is CASSLQALDYGQYF.

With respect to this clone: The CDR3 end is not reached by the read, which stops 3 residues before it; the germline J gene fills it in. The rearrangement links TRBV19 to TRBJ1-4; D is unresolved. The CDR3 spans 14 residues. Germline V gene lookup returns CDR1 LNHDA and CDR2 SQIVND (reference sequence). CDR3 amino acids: CASSLSPPMRELFF. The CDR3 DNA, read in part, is TGTGCCAGTAGTTTGTCCCCGCCTATGAGGGAA. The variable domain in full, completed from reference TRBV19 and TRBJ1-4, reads DGGITQSPKYLFRKEGQNVTLSCEQNLNHDAMYWYRQDPGQGLRLIYYSQIVNDFQKGDIAEGYSVSREKKESFPLTVTSAQKNPTAFYLCASSLSPPMRELFFGSGTQLSVL.